The T cell receptor beta chain under discussion was sequenced for a study of T cells in Graves' hyperthyroidism and ophthalmopathy. Germline loops: CDR1 LNHDA, CDR2 SQIVND (reference sequence). V was clipped by 4 bases and J by 2 bases, with 10 bases between them. The CDR3 has 14 amino acids. Amplification of TCR beta CDR3 regions used RNA as the template. First-round RT-PCR of the TCR CDR3 relied on the HTBI primer set. TCRdb itself ran the multiplex PCR reads through MiXCR, one entry per CDR3 protein. The data show some 690,000 distinct CDR3 sequences, 15% to 20% seen once. This TCR derives from a man in his fifties with Graves' hyperthyroidism. The chain recombines TRBV19 with TRBJ2-3, with D tentatively TRBD1 or TRBD2 (5 bases each). Material for sequencing was blood. The CDR3 is CASSTTGATDTQYF. DNA for the CDR3: TGTGCCAGTAGTACCACCGGGGCCACAGATACGCAGTATTTT.